This T cell receptor beta chain was captured in a study of cytomegalovirus exposure and HLA in healthy donors. Study results and caveats: Apparent HLA restriction characterized most CMV-associated TCR beta chains in a later analysis.

A single count supports this clone. Its antigen is not known. Germline CDR1 reads SGHKS; CDR2 reads YYEKEE (reference sequence). The CDR3 is made up of 14 amino acids. Trimming cost V 2 bases and J 2 bases, with 9 bases left between them. The PCR ran on 60 Vbeta and 13 Jbeta primers. Source study methods: Roughly 11 million shared chains were among the 65 million to 85 million unique TCR beta chains that a later analysis counted. Profiling relied on immunoSEQ multiplex PCR, and the TCRdb table lists in-frame clones only, not all of them. D and trimming were read from the DNA, whereas the V and J calls and clone size are those reported in that table. The data contain 120,000 or so clones, around 69% of them seen just once; the ten biggest clones take up roughly 16%. Donors counted as nominally healthy when sampled, yet unrecorded immune exposures were likely.

Sequencing input: PBMCs. This receptor was identified in a man between 45 and 60 years old in good health and CMV-seropositive. V usage is TRBV5-5 and J usage is TRBJ2-3, with D uncertain. In DNA form, the CDR3 reads TGTGCCAGCAGCTTACCGGGTTACACAGATACGCAGTATTTT. Translated, it gives CASSLPGYTDTQYF.